This T cell receptor (beta chain) was profiled in a study of blood T cell repertoires in COVID-19. Overall study: Researchers got acute and convalescent COVID-19 samples from the United States, Italy and Spain.

Methods used by the authors: Amplification with reference gene primers provided the estimates of nucleated cell counts. Profiling relied on immunoSEQ multiplex PCR, and the TCRdb table lists in-frame clones only, not all of them. V and J calls and clone size come straight from that table; D and trimming were deduced from the DNA. The repertoire holds 300,000 or so clones, around 81% seen once, with 4.1% in the top ten. The CDR3 consists of 21 residues. This receptor was identified in a woman between 50 and 59 years old with active or convalescent COVID-19. The specimen was peripheral blood. The rearrangement links TRBV21-1 to TRBJ2-7; the D segment call TRBD2 is taken from the table without a DNA check. TRBV21-1 is a pseudogene segment. The CDR3 loop reads CASSLAAAGTSGRGSSYEQYF. The CDR3 DNA follows: TGTGCCAGCAGCCTCGCCGCTGCCGGGACTAGCGGGAGGGGGAGCTCCTACGAGCAGTACTTC.